This passage covers 8 T cell receptor beta chains from one sample sequenced in a study of shared clonotypes between healthy human individuals. The repertoire was sequenced with immunoSEQ multiplex PCR; TCRdb's copy has only in-frame clones and lacks some. The profile shows 2,100,000 or so clones, nearly 97% of them singletons. Source material: naive CD4+ T cells sorted from blood. Subset given: CD45RA+ positively selected. The receptor source for this set is a man aged 18 to 30 in good health.

Concerning this clone itself: At one boundary the junction diverges from the germline segment, which might be a read error. The chain couples TRBV11-3 to TRBJ2-1, with D tentatively TRBD2 (6 bases). CDR1 is SGHNT, CDR2 YENEEA, per germline. The CDR3 totals 13 residues. The CDR3 loop reads CASSPSPGTAVLF. The CDR3 region has the DNA TGTGCCAGCAGCCCCAGCCCCGGGACTGCCGTCCTCTTC.

CDR3 region: CASSQEKSSSYNEQFF. In DNA, the CDR3 is TGCGCCAGCAGCCAAGAAAAGAGTAGCTCCTACAATGAGCAGTTCTTC. This sequence joins TRBV4-3 and TRBJ2-1; D call uncertain. The V gene lost 0 bases and the J gene lost 0 bases, with 9 bases spanning the gap. The CDR3 has 16 amino acids. Germline values: CDR1 LGHNA, CDR2 YSLEER.

This clone showed up just once. This chain joins TRBV10-1 and TRBJ2-7, with 11 positions matching TRBD2. This CDR3 has 15 amino acids. Germline V gene sequence: CDR1 WNHNN, CDR2 SYGVQD (reference sequence). J lost 7 bases, V lost 0 bases, and 5 bases had no gene match. The CDR3 DNA reads as TGCGCCAGCAGTGAGTCAGGGACTAGCGGATTGGAGCAGTACTTC. Its translation: CASSESGTSGLEQYF.

The table lists this clone with a count of one. V usage is TRBV2 and J usage is TRBJ2-1; tentatively, D is TRBD1 (5 bases). This CDR3 comprises 13 residues. Between the trimmed V and J ends, which lost 2 bases and 7 bases, there was a span of 9 bases. Germline assignment: CDR1 SNHLY and CDR2 FYNNEI. The chain's CDR3 is CASSERQGNEQFF. The CDR3 DNA reads as TGTGCCAGCAGTGAACGGCAGGGTAATGAGCAGTTCTTC.

This rearrangement joins TRBV5-1 to TRBJ2-7; 8 bases align to TRBD1. The V and J ends lost 2 bases and 5 bases, in that order; junction bases with no gene match: 9. The CDR3 sequence is 15 residues long. Germline lookup yields CDR1 SGHRS and CDR2 YFSETQ. CDR3 amino acids: CASSFEDRGLNEQYF. CDR3 nucleotides: TGCGCCAGCAGCTTCGAAGACAGGGGTCTAAACGAGCAGTACTTC.

The chain joins TRBV5-1 to TRBJ2-3; D is ambiguous. Per germline, CDR1 SGHRS and CDR2 YFSETQ. This CDR3 spans 16 amino acids. The V and J ends lost 5 bases and 0 bases respectively, with 16 bases between them. As DNA, the CDR3 is TGCGCCAGCAGAACGATCGCAGGAGTCAGCACAGATACGCAGTATTTT. Translating it yields CASRTIAGVSTDTQYF.

The chain links TRBV2 to TRBJ1-2; possibly TRBD1 for D (5 bases). V was trimmed by 4 bases and J by 8 bases, leaving 17 bases between them. Germline assignment: CDR1 SNHLY and CDR2 FYNNEI. There are 14 residues in the CDR3. CDR3 protein: CASSGGTGSRGYTF. The CDR3 DNA sequence: TGTGCCAGCAGTGGGGGGACGGGTAGTAGAGGCTACACCTTC.

A word on this clone: The sample carries other DNA sequences with the same CDR3. This sequence joins TRBV18 and TRBJ2-1, with TRBD1 identical over 8 bases. Germline CDR1 is KGHSH and CDR2 is LQKENI. The junction had 2 bases not matched to a gene; V was cut back by 3 bases and J by 4 bases. This CDR3 is 14 amino acids long. CDR3 in amino acids: CASSPGTGYNEQFF. Here the CDR3 DNA reads TGTGCCAGCTCACCCGGGACAGGTTACAATGAGCAGTTCTTC.